Here is one T cell receptor beta chain with its context. Its target is unknown. The CDR3 runs 17 residues. Trimming took 7 bases from V and 5 from J, leaving 25 bases between them. Germline V CDR1 and CDR2: MGHRA, YSYEKL. The sample is drawn from a study of tumor-infiltrating lymphocytes in primary liver carcinoma. Overall study: Samples returned roughly 3.65 to 7.13 million productive TCRbeta reads each. Read depth did not differ significantly between tissue types. Broader study findings: Relative to tumor region pairs, the tumor-adjacent and tumor-blood pairs showed overlap that was lower.

The investigators made TCR beta cDNA from about 500 ng total RNA, using a constant-region primer. Slightly modified ARM-PCR served as the procedure for the TCR beta libraries. These libraries came from three rounds of nested multiplex PCR. The opening two PCR rounds, approximately 10 cycles each, paired TRBV1-TRBV30 forward primers with a C-beta reverse primer. TCRdb reprocessed the multiplex PCR reads with MiXCR, giving one entry per CDR3 protein. Here the sample spans about 48,000 distinct CDR3 sequences, 60% to 75% being singletons. For each extraction, RNA and DNA were obtained together from around 20-30 mg of unsorted bulk tissue.

This clonotype was obtained from a man aged 40-49 years with primary liver carcinoma and hepatitis B virus infection. The sample was liver tumor tissue from sampling region 3. As to subset: tumor region T3, left-lateral pole. V is TRBV4-1 and J is TRBJ2-3, with a weak D call TRBD2 (6 bases). The CDR3 sequence: CASNPSIGGNIVDTQYF. The CDR3 DNA sequence: TGCGCCAGCAATCCGTCAATCGGCGGGAATATTGTAGATACGCAGTATTTT.